This T cell receptor beta chain was found in a study of radiotherapy plus CTLA-4 blockade in lung cancer. Overall study: Across the patients, objective responses occurred in 18%, and disease control in about 29%.

The germline V gene has CDR1 SGDLS and CDR2 YYNGEE. The CDR3 consists of 17 residues. The V gene end was trimmed by 1 base and the J gene end by 2 bases; junction bases not matched to a gene: 8. The data were produced by immunoSEQ multiplex PCR, yet TCRdb's version contains in-frame clones alone and is incomplete. This sample has about 72,000 clones, with around 81% found just once. As concerns this clone: Its target is not known.

Findings and caveats of the study: The study found tumor-derived TCR clones expanded in blood after radiotherapy plus ipilimumab.

The clonotype comes from a human donor with non-small cell lung cancer who had a partial response to radiotherapy plus ipilimumab. Material: peripheral blood, obtained from a patient treated with radiotherapy plus ipilimumab. V gene TRBV9 combines with J gene TRBJ2-2; 7 bases agree with TRBD2. The CDR3 reads CASSVNRLAGNTGELFF. The DNA for the CDR3 is TGTGCCAGCAGCGTAAATCGTTTAGCGGGTAACACCGGGGAGCTGTTTTTT.